Presented here are 12 T cell receptor beta chains from one specimen sequenced in a study of shared clonotypes between healthy human individuals. Repertoires were generated with immunoSEQ multiplex PCR, while TCRdb's copy carries only in-frame clones and drops some. This table holds around 2,000,000 clones, less than 95% found once. In the naive CD8 group, cells lacked CD45RO and were positively selected for CCR7, so terminally differentiated effector memory CD45RA+ cells were left out. The specimen sequenced was naive CD8+ T cells sorted from blood. These receptors all stem from a man between 18 and 29 years old in good health.

This sequence joins TRBV13 and TRBJ2-7; no firm D call. V gave up 3 bases and J gave up 4 bases, with 13 bases separating them. CDR3 length: 14 residues. Germline-derived CDR1 and CDR2 are PRHDT and FYEKMQ (reference sequence). DNA for the CDR3: TGTGCCAGCAGCTTGCAGGAATCCCCATACGAGCAGTACTTC. Translating gives CASSLQESPYEQYF.

The chain has TRBV9 and TRBJ2-1; tentatively, D is TRBD2 (6 bases). The CDR3 is made up of 17 amino acids. The V gene lost 2 bases and the J gene lost 2 bases, with 17 bases spanning the gap. Per the germline V gene, CDR1 is SGDLS and CDR2 is YYNGEE. CDR3 nucleotide sequence: TGTGCCAGCAGCGTCTCCACGCGGGAAGGGACCTACAATGAGCAGTTCTTC. This encodes CASSVSTREGTYNEQFF.

The chain has TRBV4-3 and TRBJ2-1; the D call may be TRBD1 or TRBD2 (6 bases each). The CDR3 runs to 16 residues. The V and J ends lost 0 bases and 8 bases respectively, with 17 bases between them. Germline CDR1 LGHNA, CDR2 YSLEER. This chain's CDR3 is CASSQDAAGQTDEQFF. The CDR3 region has the DNA TGCGCCAGCAGCCAAGATGCGGCGGGACAAACGGATGAGCAGTTCTTC.

The rearrangement joins TRBV28 to TRBJ1-5, with a tentative D call TRBD1 (6 bases). There are 15 residues in the CDR3. Germline V lookup: CDR1 MDHEN, CDR2 SYDVKM. V dropped 10 bases and J dropped 3 bases, with 19 bases sitting between them. Here the CDR3 DNA reads TGTGCCACCATCTCTTGGGGGGCGTTCAATCAGCCCCAGCATTTT. Protein: CATISWGAFNQPQHF.

This chain connects TRBV18 to TRBJ2-7, with 12 bases matching TRBD2. J was trimmed by 3 bases and V by 3 bases; bases with no gene match: 6. Germline V lookup: CDR1 KGHSH, CDR2 LQKENI. The CDR3 is made up of 16 amino acids. CDR3 sequence reads: CASSPGLAGQIYEQYF. As DNA, the CDR3 is TGTGCCAGCTCACCCGGACTAGCGGGACAAATCTACGAGCAGTACTTC.

Only one count was recorded for this clone. V is TRBV27 and J is TRBJ2-7; 15 bases are shared with TRBD2. The CDR3 runs 15 residues. Germline assignment: CDR1 MNHEY and CDR2 SMNVEV (reference sequence). The J segment lost 5 bases and the V segment lost 10 bases, leaving 9 bases of the junction unmatched. The CDR3 DNA reads TGTGCCACCGGGACTAGCGGGAGGTCGGGCCACGAGCAGTACTTC. Translating it yields CATGTSGRSGHEQYF.

The chain carries TRBV6-6 and TRBJ1-4; tentatively, D is TRBD1 (6 bases). CDR1 and CDR2 (germline): MNHNY, SVGAGI (reference sequence). This CDR3 spans 14 amino acids. The ends were cut back, 6 bases at V and 5 bases at J, with 13 bases in the middle. The CDR3 DNA reads as TGTGCCAGCAGCCGTACAGGGTTCAATGAAAAACTGTTTTTT. The encoded protein is CASSRTGFNEKLFF.

This chain connects TRBV6-6 to TRBJ2-5; TRBD2 is a possible D gene (5 bases). Germline CDR1 and CDR2: MNHNY and SVGAGI (reference sequence). The CDR3 is 13 amino acids. Trimming stripped 7 bases from V and 5 bases from J, with 14 bases between. The chain's CDR3 is CASIPSGWETQYF. For the CDR3, the DNA is TGTGCCAGCATTCCCAGCGGATGGGAGACCCAGTACTTC.

The chain recombines TRBV4-1 with TRBJ2-7, with 14 bases matching TRBD2. The junction had 4 bases not matched to a gene; V was cut back by 3 bases and J by 6 bases. The CDR3 loop spans 15 amino acids. CDR1 and CDR2 from the germline V gene are MGHRA and YSYEKL. The CDR3: CASSHQGLAGVEQYF. In DNA form, the CDR3 reads TGCGCCAGCAGCCACCAGGGACTAGCGGGAGTCGAGCAGTACTTC.

The rearrangement joins TRBV13 to TRBJ1-1; no clear D. CDR1 is PRHDT and CDR2 is FYEKMQ in the germline V gene (reference sequence). Trimming took 5 bases from V and 1 from J, leaving 11 bases between them. CDR3 size: 14 residues. In nucleotides, the CDR3 is TGTGCCAGCAGCGACCGGACTTCGAACACTGAAGCTTTCTTT. Amino acids: CASSDRTSNTEAFF.

The chain combines TRBV5-6 with TRBJ2-7; D may be TRBD1 (6 bases). Trimming pared 4 bases from V and 0 bases from J, leaving 11 bases between. The CDR3 spans 14 residues. Germline V gene data show CDR1 as SGHDT and CDR2 as YYEEEE. In nucleotides, the CDR3 is TGTGCCAGCAGCATAGGACAGAGCTCCTACGAGCAGTACTTC. Translating gives CASSIGQSSYEQYF.

Here the CDR3 DNA reads TGTGCCAGCAGTAACGGGCTAGCTGGAAAGAATGAGCAGTTCTTC. It yields the protein CASSNGLAGKNEQFF. The J gene is TRBJ2-1, the V gene TRBV6-5, with a possible D match to TRBD2 (5 bases). The CDR3 has 15 amino acids. V dropped 5 bases and J dropped 7 bases, with 18 bases sitting between them. Germline CDR1 and CDR2: MNHEY and SVGAGI.